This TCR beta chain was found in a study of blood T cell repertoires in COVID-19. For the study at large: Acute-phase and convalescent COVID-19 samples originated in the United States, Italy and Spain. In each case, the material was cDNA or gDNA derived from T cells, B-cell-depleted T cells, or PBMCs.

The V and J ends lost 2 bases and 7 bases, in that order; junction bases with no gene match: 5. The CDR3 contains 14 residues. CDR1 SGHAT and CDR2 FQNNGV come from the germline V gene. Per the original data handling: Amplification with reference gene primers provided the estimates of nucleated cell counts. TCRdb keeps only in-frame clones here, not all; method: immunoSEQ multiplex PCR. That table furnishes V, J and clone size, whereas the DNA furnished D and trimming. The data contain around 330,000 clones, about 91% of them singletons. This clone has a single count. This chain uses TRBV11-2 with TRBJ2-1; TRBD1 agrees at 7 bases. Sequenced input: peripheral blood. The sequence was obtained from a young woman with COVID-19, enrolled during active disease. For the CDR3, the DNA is TGTGCCAGCAGCTTACATAGGGGGCTAAATGAGCAGTTCTTC. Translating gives CASSLHRGLNEQFF.